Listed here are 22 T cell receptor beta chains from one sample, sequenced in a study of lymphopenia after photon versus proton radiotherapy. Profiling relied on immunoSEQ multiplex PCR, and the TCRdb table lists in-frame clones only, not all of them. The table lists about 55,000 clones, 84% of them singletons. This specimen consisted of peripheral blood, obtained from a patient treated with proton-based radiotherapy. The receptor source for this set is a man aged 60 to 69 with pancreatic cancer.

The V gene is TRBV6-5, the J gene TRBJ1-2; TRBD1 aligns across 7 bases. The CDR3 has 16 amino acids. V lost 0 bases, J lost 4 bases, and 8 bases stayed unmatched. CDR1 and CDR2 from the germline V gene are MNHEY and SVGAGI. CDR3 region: CASSYSVEGASYGYTF. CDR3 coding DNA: TGTGCCAGCAGTTACTCGGTGGAGGGGGCAAGCTATGGCTACACCTTC.

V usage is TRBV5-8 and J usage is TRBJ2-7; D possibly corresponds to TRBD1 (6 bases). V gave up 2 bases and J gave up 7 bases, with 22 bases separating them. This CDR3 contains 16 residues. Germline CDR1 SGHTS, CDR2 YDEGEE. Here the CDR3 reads CASSLKPDSRSSEQYF. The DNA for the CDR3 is TGTGCCAGCAGCTTAAAACCGGACAGCAGAAGTAGTGAGCAGTACTTC.

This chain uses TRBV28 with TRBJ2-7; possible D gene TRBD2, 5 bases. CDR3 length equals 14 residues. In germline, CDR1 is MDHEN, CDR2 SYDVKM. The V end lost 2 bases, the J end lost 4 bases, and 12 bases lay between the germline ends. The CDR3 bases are TGTGCCAGCAGTTTAGGCGGGCCAGTATACGAGCAGTACTTC. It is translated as CASSLGGPVYEQYF.

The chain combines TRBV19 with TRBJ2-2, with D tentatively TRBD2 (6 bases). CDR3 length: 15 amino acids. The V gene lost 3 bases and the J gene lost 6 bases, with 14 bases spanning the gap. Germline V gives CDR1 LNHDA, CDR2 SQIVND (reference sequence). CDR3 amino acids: CASSIYGGIAGELFF. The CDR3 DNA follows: TGTGCCAGTAGTATCTATGGGGGGATAGCCGGGGAGCTGTTTTTT.

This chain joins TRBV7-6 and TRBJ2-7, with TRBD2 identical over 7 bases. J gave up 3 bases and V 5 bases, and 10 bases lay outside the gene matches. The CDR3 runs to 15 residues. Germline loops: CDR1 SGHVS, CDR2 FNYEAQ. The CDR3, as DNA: TGTGCCAGCAGCGCCGCTCAGGGCGGGAGCTACGAGCAGTACTTC. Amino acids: CASSAAQGGSYEQYF.

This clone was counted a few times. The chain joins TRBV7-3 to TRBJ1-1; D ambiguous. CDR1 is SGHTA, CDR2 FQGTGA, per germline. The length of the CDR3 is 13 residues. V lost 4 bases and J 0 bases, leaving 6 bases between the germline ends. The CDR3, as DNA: TGTGCCAGCAGCTCTACGATGAACACTGAAGCTTTCTTT. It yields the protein CASSSTMNTEAFF.

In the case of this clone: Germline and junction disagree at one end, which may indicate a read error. The CDR3 coding sequence is TGTGCTAGCAGCTTAGGTGACAGGGTATCCCAAGAGACCCAGTACTTC. Protein sequence: CASSLGDRVSQETQYF. The rearrangement uses TRBV7-7 and TRBJ2-5, with TRBD1 matching 7 bases. Looked up from germline, CDR1 is SSHAT and CDR2 is FNYEAQ (reference sequence). There are 16 residues in the CDR3.

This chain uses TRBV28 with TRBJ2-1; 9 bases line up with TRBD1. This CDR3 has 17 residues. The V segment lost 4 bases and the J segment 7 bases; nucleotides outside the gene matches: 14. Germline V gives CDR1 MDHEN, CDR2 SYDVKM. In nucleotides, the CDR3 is TGTGCCAGCAGTTATCAAGGGGGGGACAGGGAACGTAATGAGCAGTTCTTC. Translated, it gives CASSYQGGDRERNEQFF.

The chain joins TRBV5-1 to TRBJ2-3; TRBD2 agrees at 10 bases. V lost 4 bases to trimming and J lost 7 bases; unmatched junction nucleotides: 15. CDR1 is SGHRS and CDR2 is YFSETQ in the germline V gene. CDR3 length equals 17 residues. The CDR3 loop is CASSPGTLAGVGHTQYF. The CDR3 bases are TGCGCCAGCAGCCCCGGGACCCTAGCGGGAGTGGGGCATACGCAGTATTTT.

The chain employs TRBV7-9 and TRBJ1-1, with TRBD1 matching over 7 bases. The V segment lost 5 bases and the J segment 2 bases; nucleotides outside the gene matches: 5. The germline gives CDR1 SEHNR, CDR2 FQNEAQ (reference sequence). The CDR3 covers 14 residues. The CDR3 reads CASSVGQENTEAFF. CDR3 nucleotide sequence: TGTGCCAGCAGCGTCGGACAGGAAAACACTGAAGCTTTCTTT.

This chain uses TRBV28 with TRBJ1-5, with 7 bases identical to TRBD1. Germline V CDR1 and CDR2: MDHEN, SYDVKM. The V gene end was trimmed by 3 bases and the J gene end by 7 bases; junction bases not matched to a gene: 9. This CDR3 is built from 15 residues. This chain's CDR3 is CASSLSTGAGQPQHF. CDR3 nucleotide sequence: TGTGCCAGCAGTTTGTCCACAGGGGCGGGACAGCCCCAGCATTTT.

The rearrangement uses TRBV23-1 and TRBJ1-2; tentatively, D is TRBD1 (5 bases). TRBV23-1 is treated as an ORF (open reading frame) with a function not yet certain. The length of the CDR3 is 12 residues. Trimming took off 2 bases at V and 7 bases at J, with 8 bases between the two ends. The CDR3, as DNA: TGCGCCAGCAGTCAACAGGGATCTGGCTACACCTTC. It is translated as CASSQQGSGYTF.

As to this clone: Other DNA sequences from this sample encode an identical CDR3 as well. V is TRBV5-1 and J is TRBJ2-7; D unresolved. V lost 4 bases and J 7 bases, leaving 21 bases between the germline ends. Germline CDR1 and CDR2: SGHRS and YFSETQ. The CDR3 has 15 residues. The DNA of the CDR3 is TGCGCCAGCAGCCAAGACCCAGGCGGTACCGGTGAGCAGTACTTC. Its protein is CASSQDPGGTGEQYF.

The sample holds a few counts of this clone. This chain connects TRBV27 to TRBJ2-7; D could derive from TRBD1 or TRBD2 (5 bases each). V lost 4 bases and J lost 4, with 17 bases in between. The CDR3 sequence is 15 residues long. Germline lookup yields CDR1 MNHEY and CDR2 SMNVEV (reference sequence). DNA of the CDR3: TGTGCCAGCAGTTCCTCCGGGACGGCGAGTTACGAGCAGTACTTC. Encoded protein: CASSSSGTASYEQYF.

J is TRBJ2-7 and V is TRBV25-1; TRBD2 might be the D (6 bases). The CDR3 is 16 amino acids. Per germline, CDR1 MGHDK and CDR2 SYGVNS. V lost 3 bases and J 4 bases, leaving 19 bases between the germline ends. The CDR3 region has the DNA TGTGCCAGCAGTGATCTCGGGACTGAGGTACTGTACGAGCAGTACTTC. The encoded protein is CASSDLGTEVLYEQYF.

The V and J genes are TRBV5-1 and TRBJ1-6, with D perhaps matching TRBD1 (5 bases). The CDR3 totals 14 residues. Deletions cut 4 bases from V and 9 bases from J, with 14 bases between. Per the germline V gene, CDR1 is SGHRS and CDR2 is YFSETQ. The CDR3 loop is CASSLWTKSSPLHF. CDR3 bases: TGCGCCAGCAGCCTTTGGACAAAAAGTTCACCCCTCCACTTT.

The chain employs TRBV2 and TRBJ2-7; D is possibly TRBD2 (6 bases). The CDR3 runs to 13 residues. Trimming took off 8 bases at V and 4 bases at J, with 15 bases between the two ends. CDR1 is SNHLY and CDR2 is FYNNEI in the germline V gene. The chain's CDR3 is CASQTLASYEQYF. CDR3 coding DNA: TGTGCCAGCCAGACGCTAGCGTCGTACGAGCAGTACTTC. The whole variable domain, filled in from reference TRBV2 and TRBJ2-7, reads EPEVTQTPSHQVTQMGQEVILRCVPISNHLYFYWYRQILGQKVEFLVSFYNNEISEKSEIFDDQFSVERPDGSNFTLKIRSTKLEDSAMYFCASQTLASYEQYFGPGTRLTVT.

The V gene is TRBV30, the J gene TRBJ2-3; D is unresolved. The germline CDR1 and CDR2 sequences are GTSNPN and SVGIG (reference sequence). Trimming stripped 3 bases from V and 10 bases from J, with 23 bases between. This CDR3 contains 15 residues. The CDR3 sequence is CAWRRFQATMAPQYF. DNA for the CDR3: TGTGCCTGGAGGCGGTTCCAGGCGACAATGGCGCCGCAGTATTTT.

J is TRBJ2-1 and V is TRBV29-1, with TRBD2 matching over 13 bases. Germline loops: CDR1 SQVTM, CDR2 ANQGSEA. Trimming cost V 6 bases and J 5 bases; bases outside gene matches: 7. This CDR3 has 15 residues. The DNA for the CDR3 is TGCAGCGTGACGCGACTAGCGGGAGGAAACAATGAGCAGTTCTTC. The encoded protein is CSVTRLAGGNNEQFF.

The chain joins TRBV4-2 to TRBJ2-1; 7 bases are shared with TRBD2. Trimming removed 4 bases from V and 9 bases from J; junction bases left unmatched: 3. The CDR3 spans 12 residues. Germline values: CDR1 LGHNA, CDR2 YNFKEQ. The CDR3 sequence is CASSPTSVEQFF. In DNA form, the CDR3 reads TGTGCCAGCAGCCCCACTAGCGTTGAGCAGTTCTTC.

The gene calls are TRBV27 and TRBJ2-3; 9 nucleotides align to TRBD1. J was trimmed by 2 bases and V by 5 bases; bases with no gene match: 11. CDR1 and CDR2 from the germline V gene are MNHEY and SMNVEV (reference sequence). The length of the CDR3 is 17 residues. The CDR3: CASSRYWGTGSTDTQYF. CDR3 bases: TGTGCCAGCAGTCGCTACTGGGGGACAGGGTCCACAGATACGCAGTATTTT.

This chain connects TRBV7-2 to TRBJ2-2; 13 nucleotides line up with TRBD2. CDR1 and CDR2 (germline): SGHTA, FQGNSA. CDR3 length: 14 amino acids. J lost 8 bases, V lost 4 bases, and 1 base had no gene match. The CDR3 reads CASSSGLAGGELFF. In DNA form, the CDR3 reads TGTGCCAGCAGCTCGGGACTAGCGGGAGGGGAGCTGTTTTTT. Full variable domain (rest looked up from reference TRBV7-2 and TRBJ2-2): GAGVSQSPSNKVTEKGKDVELRCDPISGHTALYWYRQSLGQGLEFLIYFQGNSAPDKSGLPSDRFSAERTGGSVSTLTIQRTQQEDSAVYLCASSSGLAGGELFFGEGSRLTVL.